The subject of this entry is one T cell receptor (beta chain). Its antigen is undetermined. This sample is part of a study of beta chain features in type 1 diabetes. Whole-study results and caveats: It was possible that PCR favored shorter templates, equally so in patients and controls.

The study reverse transcribed the entire isolated RNA, so it sequenced expressed TCRB transcripts. Measured with immunoSEQ multiplex PCR; TCRdb has only the in-frame clones, and not every one. Of about 900,000 clones in the sample, 15% to 20% were seen once. CD4+ cells of the naive, central memory, regulatory and stem cell-like memory types were sorted via CD45RO/CCR7/CD25/CD127/CD95/CD27. Sorting produced populations that all topped 95% purity. Trimming left V 8 bases short and J 2 bases short, with 7 bases between. The CDR3 totals 11 residues. Germline V CDR1 and CDR2: MNHEY, SVGAGI. Material for sequencing was naive CD4+ T cells from blood. V is TRBV6-5 and J is TRBJ2-7; a possible D gene is TRBD2 (5 bases). This clonotype originated in a woman between 18 and 29 years old in good health. CDR3 sequence: CASGGPYEQYF. The CDR3 DNA follows: TGTGCCAGCGGCGGGCCCTACGAGCAGTACTTC.